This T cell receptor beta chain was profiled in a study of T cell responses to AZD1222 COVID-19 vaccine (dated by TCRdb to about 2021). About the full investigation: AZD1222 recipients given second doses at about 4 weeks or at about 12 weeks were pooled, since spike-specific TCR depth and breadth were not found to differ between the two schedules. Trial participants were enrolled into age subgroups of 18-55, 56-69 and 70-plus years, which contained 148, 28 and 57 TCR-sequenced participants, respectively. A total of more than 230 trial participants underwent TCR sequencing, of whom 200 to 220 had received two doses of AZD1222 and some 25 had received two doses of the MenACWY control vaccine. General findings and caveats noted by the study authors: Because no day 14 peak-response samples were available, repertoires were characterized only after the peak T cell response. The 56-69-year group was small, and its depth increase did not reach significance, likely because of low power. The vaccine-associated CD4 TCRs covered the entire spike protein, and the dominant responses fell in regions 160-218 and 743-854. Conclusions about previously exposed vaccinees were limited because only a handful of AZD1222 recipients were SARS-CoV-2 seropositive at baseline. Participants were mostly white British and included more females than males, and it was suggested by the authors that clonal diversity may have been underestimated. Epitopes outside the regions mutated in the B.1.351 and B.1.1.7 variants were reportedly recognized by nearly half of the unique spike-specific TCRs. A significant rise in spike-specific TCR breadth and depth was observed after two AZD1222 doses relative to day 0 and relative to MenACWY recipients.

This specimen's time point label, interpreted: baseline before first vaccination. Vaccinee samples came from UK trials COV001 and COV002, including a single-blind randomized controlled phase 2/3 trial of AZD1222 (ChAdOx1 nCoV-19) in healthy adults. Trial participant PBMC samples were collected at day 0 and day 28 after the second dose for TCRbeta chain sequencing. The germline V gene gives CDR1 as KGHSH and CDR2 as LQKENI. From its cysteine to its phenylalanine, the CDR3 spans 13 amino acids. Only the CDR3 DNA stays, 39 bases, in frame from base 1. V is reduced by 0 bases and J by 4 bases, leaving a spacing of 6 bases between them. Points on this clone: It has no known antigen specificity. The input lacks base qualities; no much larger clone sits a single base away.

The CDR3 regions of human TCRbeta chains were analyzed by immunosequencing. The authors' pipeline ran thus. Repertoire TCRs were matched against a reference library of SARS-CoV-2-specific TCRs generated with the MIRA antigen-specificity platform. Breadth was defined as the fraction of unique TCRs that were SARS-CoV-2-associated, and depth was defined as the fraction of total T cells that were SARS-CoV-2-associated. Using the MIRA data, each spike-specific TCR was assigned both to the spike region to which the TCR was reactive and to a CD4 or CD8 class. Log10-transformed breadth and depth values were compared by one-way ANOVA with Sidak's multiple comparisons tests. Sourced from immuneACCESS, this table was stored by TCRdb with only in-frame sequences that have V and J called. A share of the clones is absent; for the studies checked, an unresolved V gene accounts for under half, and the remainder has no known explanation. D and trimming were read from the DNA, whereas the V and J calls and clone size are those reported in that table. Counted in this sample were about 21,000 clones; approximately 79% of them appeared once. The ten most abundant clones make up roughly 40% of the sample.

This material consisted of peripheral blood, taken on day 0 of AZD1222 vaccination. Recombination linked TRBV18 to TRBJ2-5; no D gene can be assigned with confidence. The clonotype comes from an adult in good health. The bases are TGTGCCAGCTCACCACCGGTTCGAGAGACCCAGTACTTC. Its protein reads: CASSPPVRETQYF.